The 23 T cell receptor beta chains given below trace back to one sample, sequenced in a study of CD8+ T cells in alopecia areata. cDNA prepared by RNA extraction and subsequent reverse transcription served as the template for sequencing. Data came from immunoSEQ multiplex PCR; TCRdb stores just in-frame clones and leaves some out. The table lists some 80,000 clones, around 60% of them singletons, with about a quarter in the top ten. Treatment of the sample: oral pan-JAK inhibitor, 5-10 mg twice daily. This specimen consisted of CD8+ T cells sorted from blood, obtained at week 24, from a patient treated with tofacitinib. The receptors stem from a human donor with alopecia areata.

The chain links TRBV6-5 to TRBJ2-7, with a possible D match to TRBD2 (6 bases). The CDR3 consists of 15 residues. V shed 6 bases and J shed 2 bases, with 17 bases lying between them. Germline CDR1 is MNHEY and CDR2 is SVGAGI. This CDR3 is CASRASAGGAYEQYF. CDR3 bases: TGTGCCAGCAGGGCCTCAGCGGGCGGAGCCTACGAGCAGTACTTC.

Regarding this clone: In the same sample, other DNA sequences code for this CDR3. This chain links TRBV2 with TRBJ2-7; D is ambiguous. This CDR3 is 14 amino acids long. Per germline, CDR1 SNHLY and CDR2 FYNNEI. V lost 1 base and J 1 base, leaving 8 bases between the germline ends. CDR3 sequence reads: CASSEGPLSYEQYF. CDR3 DNA: TGTGCCAGCAGTGAAGGTCCGTTATCCTACGAGCAGTACTTC. The full variable domain, in which reference TRBV2 and TRBJ2-7 provide the parts outside the CDR3, is EPEVTQTPSHQVTQMGQEVILRCVPISNHLYFYWYRQILGQKVEFLVSFYNNEISEKSEIFDDQFSVERPDGSNFTLKIRSTKLEDSAMYFCASSEGPLSYEQYFGPGTRLTVT.

The chain uses TRBV5-1 and TRBJ1-2; 8 bases are a match to TRBD1. After removal of 4 bases from V and 4 bases from J, the junction contained 12 bases not matched to a gene. CDR3 length: 16 amino acids. Germline CDR1 and CDR2: SGHRS and YFSETQ. The CDR3 region is CASSGGGQGPTYGYTF. The CDR3 DNA follows: TGCGCCAGCAGCGGGGGTGGACAGGGCCCAACCTATGGCTACACCTTC.

The V gene is TRBV5-1, the J gene TRBJ2-6; no firm D call. Germline CDR1 reads SGHRS; CDR2 reads YFSETQ. V was cut by 2 bases and J by 3 bases, with 0 bases left in between. CDR3 length: 12 residues. CDR3 DNA sequence: TGCGCCAGCAGCTTTGGGGCCAACGTCCTGACTTTC. Translated, it gives CASSFGANVLTF. Together with reference TRBV5-1 and TRBJ2-6, the CDR3 gives the full variable domain: KAGVTQTPRYLIKTRGQQVTLSCSPISGHRSVSWYQQTPGQGLQFLFEYFSETQRNKGNFPGRFSGRQFSNSRSEMNVSTLELGDSALYLCASSFGANVLTFGAGSRLTVL.

V usage is TRBV5-6 and J usage is TRBJ2-3; D might be TRBD2 (6 bases). The CDR3 consists of 16 residues. The germline CDR1 and CDR2 sequences are SGHDT and YYEEEE. Trimming took 4 bases from V and 2 from J, leaving 17 bases between them. Here the CDR3 DNA reads TGTGCCAGCAGCCTAGCTAGCGCATACGCCACAGATACGCAGTATTTT. Its translation: CASSLASAYATDTQYF.

This chain connects TRBV7-9 to TRBJ2-7; D may be TRBD1 (5 bases). CDR1 SEHNR and CDR2 FQNEAQ come from the germline V gene (reference sequence). V was clipped by 5 bases and J by 0 bases, with 20 bases between them. This CDR3 is 17 amino acids long. CDR3 bases: TGTGCCAGCAGCACGACTGACAACAGGTTTCACTCCTACGAGCAGTACTTC. Translating it yields CASSTTDNRFHSYEQYF.

The sample holds a few counts of this clone. The chain has TRBV7-9 and TRBJ2-7; D may be TRBD2 (6 bases). Germline V gives CDR1 SEHNR, CDR2 FQNEAQ (reference sequence). V was trimmed by 2 bases and J by 1 base, leaving 15 bases between them. There are 16 residues in the CDR3. CDR3 coding DNA: TGTGCCAGCAGCTTAAATTGGGGACTTAAATCCTACGAGCAGTACTTC. This encodes CASSLNWGLKSYEQYF.

The V and J genes are TRBV7-9 and TRBJ2-7, with 12 bases matching TRBD2. V was clipped by 5 bases and J by 6 bases; unmatched bases: 11. There are 16 residues in the CDR3. Germline CDR1 and CDR2: SEHNR and FQNEAQ (reference sequence). The CDR3 DNA follows: TGTGCCAGCAGCCCCAGGACTAGCGGGGCCCTTCGCGAGCAGTACTTC. Its translation is CASSPRTSGALREQYF. The entire variable domain, with the rest obtained from reference TRBV7-9 and TRBJ2-7, is as follows: DTGVSQNPRHKITKRGQNVTFRCDPISEHNRLYWYRQTLGQGPEFLTYFQNEAQLEKSRLLSDRFSAERPKGSFSTLEIQRTEQGDSAMYLCASSPRTSGALREQYFGPGTRLTVT.

The gene calls are TRBV5-6 and TRBJ2-7; D is unresolved. Germline loops: CDR1 SGHDT, CDR2 YYEEEE. V gave up 3 bases and J gave up 7 bases, with 8 bases separating them. The CDR3 spans 11 residues. This CDR3 is CASSWNREQYF. The DNA for the CDR3 is TGTGCCAGCAGCTGGAACCGGGAGCAGTACTTC.

J is TRBJ2-2 and V is TRBV28, with TRBD1 matching over 9 bases. The germline V gene encodes CDR1 MDHEN and CDR2 SYDVKM. The CDR3 is made up of 18 amino acids. V was pared by 3 bases and J by 5 bases, with 13 bases of the junction left unmatched. The CDR3 sequence: CASSFSTSGTGLTGELFF. The CDR3 DNA is TGTGCCAGCAGTTTTTCCACCTCCGGGACAGGGTTAACCGGGGAGCTGTTTTTT.

V is TRBV11-2 and J is TRBJ2-3; D is unclear. CDR3 length: 12 amino acids. Trimming left V 8 bases short and J 4 bases short, with 10 bases between. The germline V gene encodes CDR1 SGHAT and CDR2 FQNNGV. CDR3 sequence reads: CASSETADTQYF. The CDR3 DNA follows: TGTGCCAGCTCAGAGACGGCAGATACGCAGTATTTT.

V is TRBV6-5 and J is TRBJ2-1, with a weak D call TRBD2 (5 bases). The germline V gene encodes CDR1 MNHEY and CDR2 SVGAGI. The V gene lost 0 bases and the J gene lost 0 bases, with 9 bases spanning the gap. The CDR3 is made up of 16 amino acids. In DNA form, the CDR3 reads TGTGCCAGCAGTTACTCCCCGGGGAGCTCCTACAATGAGCAGTTCTTC. Amino acids: CASSYSPGSSYNEQFF.

The chain recombines TRBV5-1 with TRBJ2-7; D unresolved. Germline V CDR1 and CDR2: SGHRS, YFSETQ. The CDR3 covers 12 residues. Trimming pared 4 bases from V and 4 bases from J, leaving 9 bases between. CDR3 amino acids: CASSEGIYEQYF. The CDR3 bases are TGCGCCAGCAGCGAAGGGATATACGAGCAGTACTTC.

V gene TRBV27 combines with J gene TRBJ1-1, with D unresolved. The germline V and J ends were trimmed by 0 bases and 1 base, with 9 bases remaining between them. Germline-derived CDR1 and CDR2 are MNHEY and SMNVEV (reference sequence). This CDR3 has 15 residues. CDR3 DNA sequence: TGTGCCAGCAGTTTATCTCCCGAGGCGAACACTGAAGCTTTCTTT. Translated, it gives CASSLSPEANTEAFF.

This rearrangement joins TRBV5-4 to TRBJ2-1, with 7 bases matching TRBD2. Germline loops: CDR1 SGHNT, CDR2 YYREEE (reference sequence). This CDR3 comprises 16 residues. Losses at the gene ends were 4 bases for V and 4 bases for J; bases not matched to a gene: 11. DNA of the CDR3: TGTGCCAGCAGCCCAGCGGGACTCGGGGGGTACAATGAGCAGTTCTTC. Its translation: CASSPAGLGGYNEQFF.

The rearrangement joins TRBV5-1 to TRBJ2-1, with 10 bases aligning to TRBD2. Germline V gives CDR1 SGHRS, CDR2 YFSETQ. The trim removed 1 base at V and 4 bases at J, leaving 5 bases unmatched. The length of the CDR3 is 16 residues. CDR3 residues: CASSLSGSGRYNEQFF. In DNA form, the CDR3 reads TGCGCCAGCAGCTTGAGCGGTAGCGGGAGGTACAATGAGCAGTTCTTC.

The chain couples TRBV7-9 to TRBJ2-7; no reliable D call. This CDR3 comprises 13 residues. Germline V gives CDR1 SEHNR, CDR2 FQNEAQ (reference sequence). Trimming removed 6 bases at V and 6 bases at J, with 15 bases between. This CDR3 is CASSQVVGFEQYF. The CDR3 nucleotides read TGTGCCAGCAGTCAGGTGGTAGGATTCGAGCAGTACTTC.

The chain employs TRBV29-1 and TRBJ1-1; TRBD1 aligns across 12 bases. The germline V gene encodes CDR1 SQVTM and CDR2 ANQGSEA. Trimming took 4 bases from V and 4 from J; bases not matched to a gene: 4. The CDR3 covers 14 residues. CDR3 DNA: TGCAGCGTTGCGGGACAGGGGGCTTCCACTGAAGCTTTCTTT. Translation: CSVAGQGASTEAFF. The full variable domain, rest sourced from reference TRBV29-1 and TRBJ1-1, is SAVISQKPSRDICQRGTSLTIQCQVDSQVTMMFWYRQQPGQSLTLIATANQGSEATYESGFVIDKFPISRPNLTFSTLTVSNMSPEDSSIYLCSVAGQGASTEAFFGQGTRLTVV.

The chain is built from TRBV18 and TRBJ2-7, with 12 bases identical to TRBD2. Germline V gene data show CDR1 as KGHSH and CDR2 as LQKENI. The CDR3 covers 15 residues. V trimming: 6 bases; J trimming: 4 bases; junction bases outside the gene matches: 7. The CDR3 here is CASSERTSGIYEQYF. The CDR3 coding sequence is TGTGCCAGCTCGGAAAGGACTAGCGGGATTTACGAGCAGTACTTC.

This clone has a handful of counts. The chain has TRBV30 and TRBJ2-7, with a possible D match to TRBD1 (6 bases). V lost 6 bases, J lost 2 bases, and 11 bases lay in between. This CDR3 is 12 amino acids long. Germline CDR1 GTSNPN, CDR2 SVGIG (reference sequence). The CDR3 region is CACGTLTYEQYF. The CDR3 DNA reads as TGTGCCTGCGGGACACTAACCTACGAGCAGTACTTC.

This clone was seen only a few times. The chain couples TRBV4-1 to TRBJ2-1; TRBD1 matches 7 bases. Unmatched junction bases numbered 17, after V lost 2 bases and J lost 7 bases. CDR1 is MGHRA, CDR2 YSYEKL, per germline. This CDR3 is 18 amino acids long. CDR3 amino acids: CASSQPLRPGQILNEQFF. The DNA of the CDR3 is TGCGCCAGCAGCCAACCCCTTCGGCCGGGACAGATCTTAAATGAGCAGTTCTTC.

J is TRBJ2-7 and V is TRBV4-3, with a possible D match to TRBD2 (6 bases). Germline assignment: CDR1 LGHNA and CDR2 YSLEER. The CDR3 spans 15 residues. V dropped 3 bases and J dropped 2 bases, with 14 bases sitting between them. CDR3 protein: CASSHSTGDPYEQYF. The CDR3 region has the DNA TGCGCCAGCAGCCATTCTACGGGAGACCCCTACGAGCAGTACTTC.

The CDR3 DNA sequence: TGTGCCAGCAGCTCATCCGGGACTAGCTGGAATGAGCAGTTCTTC. The encoded protein is CASSSSGTSWNEQFF. V is TRBV9 and J is TRBJ2-1; TRBD2 agrees at 9 bases. The CDR3 runs to 15 residues. V shed 4 bases, J shed 7 bases, and the junction held 9 bases outside the gene matches. The germline V gene has CDR1 SGDLS and CDR2 YYNGEE.